The clone carrying this TCR beta chain was detected only once. How the authors handled the data: Counts of nucleated cells, estimated from reference gene primer amplification, were obtained. Clones were read by immunoSEQ multiplex PCR, and TCRdb kept only the in-frame ones, dropping some. The V and J calls and the clone size are those of that table, but D and trimming were determined from the DNA. This table has some 120,000 clones, approximately 90% appearing once. These data belong to a study of blood T cell repertoires in COVID-19. At the level of the study: Samples taken during acute and convalescent COVID-19 were collected in the United States, Italy and Spain.

The CDR3 spans 17 residues. Germline loops: CDR1 SEHNR, CDR2 FQNEAQ (reference sequence). Trimming removed 4 bases from V and 3 bases from J; junction bases left unmatched: 12. The sequence derives from a human donor with active COVID-19. The donor label of this sample is uncertain. Material: peripheral blood. This chain joins TRBV7-9 and TRBJ2-3; TRBD2 matches at 8 bases. Here the CDR3 reads CASSSPGGGAGTDTQYF. The CDR3 region has the DNA TGTGCCAGCAGCTCCCCGGGGGGGGGTGCCGGGACAGATACGCAGTATTTT.